Following are 25 T cell receptor beta chains from one sample sequenced in a study of technical replicates of blood from four donors. Using immunoSEQ multiplex PCR, the repertoire was profiled, and TCRdb retains in-frame clones only, with some absent. The sample shows tens of thousands of clones, approximately 90% of them seen only once. Specimen: PBMCs. The source is a human donor in good health. Some clones in this sample may be carry-over from other donors' samples.

The chain couples TRBV19 to TRBJ2-5, with D perhaps TRBD2 (6 bases). Trimming took off 5 bases at V and 1 base at J, with 8 bases between the two ends. The CDR3 consists of 13 residues. Per germline, CDR1 LNHDA and CDR2 SQIVND (reference sequence). In DNA form, the CDR3 reads TGTGCCAGTAGTGCGGGACTCCAAGAGACCCAGTACTTC. Its translation: CASSAGLQETQYF.

The genes are TRBV10-3 and TRBJ1-6; the match to TRBD1 covers 7 bases. The CDR3 extends over 12 amino acids. Germline V lookup: CDR1 ENHRY, CDR2 SYGVKD. The trim removed 6 bases at V and 10 bases at J, leaving 3 bases unmatched. The chain's CDR3 is CAIRGGGSPLHF. The DNA for the CDR3 is TGTGCCATCAGAGGGGGCGGCTCACCCCTCCACTTT.

The gene calls are TRBV18 and TRBJ1-1, with no clear D. The germline V gene encodes CDR1 KGHSH and CDR2 LQKENI. The germline V and J ends were trimmed by 2 bases and 7 bases, with 17 bases remaining between them. This CDR3 contains 15 residues. CDR3 DNA: TGTGCCAGCTCACCAACCACGGCCTTTGAGGGTGAAGCTTTCTTT. Residues: CASSPTTAFEGEAFF.

The V gene is TRBV19, the J gene TRBJ2-5, with TRBD1 matching over 8 bases. The CDR3 runs to 13 residues. CDR1 and CDR2 (germline): LNHDA, SQIVND (reference sequence). The trim removed 4 bases at V and 5 bases at J, leaving 3 bases unmatched. CDR3 amino acids: CASSTDRVETQYF. CDR3 in DNA: TGTGCCAGTAGTACGGACAGGGTGGAGACCCAGTACTTC. The full variable domain, completed using reference TRBV19 and TRBJ2-5, is DGGITQSPKYLFRKEGQNVTLSCEQNLNHDAMYWYRQDPGQGLRLIYYSQIVNDFQKGDIAEGYSVSREKKESFPLTVTSAQKNPTAFYLCASSTDRVETQYFGPGTRLLVL.

This chain's CDR3 is CASSLSGGAGETQYF. DNA of the CDR3: TGTGCCAGCAGCTTGAGTGGCGGGGCGGGCGAGACCCAGTACTTC. This chain uses TRBV7-2 with TRBJ2-5, with D maybe TRBD2 (6 bases). Germline CDR1 SGHTA, CDR2 FQGNSA. The CDR3 length is 15 residues. V was pared by 3 bases and J by 5 bases, with 16 bases between.

This sequence joins TRBV7-8 and TRBJ2-1; D call uncertain. Germline CDR1 is SGHVS and CDR2 is FQNEAQ. The CDR3 length is 14 residues. The germline V and J ends were trimmed by 1 base and 10 bases, with 14 bases remaining between them. CDR3 in amino acids: CASSLVVLLTEQFF. In DNA form, the CDR3 reads TGTGCCAGCAGCTTAGTGGTACTACTCACCGAGCAGTTCTTC.

CDR3 residues: CASSVTSGYTDTQYF. The DNA of the CDR3 is TGTGCCAGCAGTGTAACTAGCGGCTACACAGATACGCAGTATTTT. V usage is TRBV2 and J usage is TRBJ2-3; TRBD2 matches 8 bases. With 4 bases clipped from V and 2 bases from J, the junction kept 5 bases outside the gene matches. Germline V gene data show CDR1 as SNHLY and CDR2 as FYNNEI. The CDR3 has 15 amino acids.

CDR3 residues: CASSLGGGQVYGYTF. For the CDR3, the DNA is TGTGCCAGCAGCTTAGGCGGGGGACAGGTCTATGGCTACACCTTC. The chain carries TRBV7-2 and TRBJ1-2; 8 bases are shared with TRBD1. Germline trimming cut 1 base from V and 4 bases from J; bases unmatched to any gene: 5. The germline CDR1 and CDR2 sequences are SGHTA and FQGNSA. The CDR3 is 15 residues long.

V usage is TRBV18 and J usage is TRBJ2-5; the D gene is possibly TRBD1 (5 bases). Germline loops: CDR1 KGHSH, CDR2 LQKENI. The CDR3 has 19 residues. Trimming took 2 bases from V and 0 from J, leaving 22 bases between them. The CDR3 sequence is CASSPFDRALAPNQETQYF. The CDR3 nucleotides read TGTGCCAGCTCACCATTCGACAGAGCCTTAGCTCCCAACCAAGAGACCCAGTACTTC.

The chain joins TRBV7-8 to TRBJ2-1, with D possibly being TRBD2 (6 bases). Per germline, CDR1 SGHVS and CDR2 FQNEAQ. The CDR3 is 15 amino acids. Trimming stripped 7 bases from V and 0 bases from J, with 13 bases between. Here the CDR3 reads CASIRSGGSYNEQFF. The CDR3 DNA reads as TGTGCCAGCATACGGTCCGGGGGCTCCTACAATGAGCAGTTCTTC.

The V gene is TRBV2, the J gene TRBJ2-7; TRBD2 might be the D (5 bases). In germline, CDR1 is SNHLY, CDR2 FYNNEI. The V end was cut by 4 bases, the J end by 7 bases, with 14 bases between. The CDR3 loop spans 13 amino acids. In DNA form, the CDR3 reads TGTGCCAGCAGTGTGGCCCCCCGGAGGGAGCAGTACTTC. Encoded protein: CASSVAPRREQYF.

The DNA for the CDR3 is TGTGCCAGCAGCTTACTAGCGTCGGGCACCGGGGAGCTGTTTTTT. Protein product: CASSLLASGTGELFF. The V gene is TRBV7-2, the J gene TRBJ2-2, with TRBD2 as a possible D gene (6 bases). The CDR3 covers 15 residues. Germline lookup yields CDR1 SGHTA and CDR2 FQGNSA. Trimming removed 2 bases at V and 4 bases at J, with 11 bases between.

The CDR3 protein is CASSLPGTRTSNEQFF. CDR3 DNA: TGTGCCAGCAGCCTCCCCGGGACTAGGACCTCCAATGAGCAGTTCTTC. The V and J genes are TRBV6-6 and TRBJ2-1; TRBD2 agrees at 8 bases. This CDR3 spans 16 amino acids. Germline V lookup: CDR1 MNHNY, CDR2 SVGAGI (reference sequence). Germline trimming cut 6 bases from V and 6 bases from J; bases unmatched to any gene: 13.

J is TRBJ2-1 and V is TRBV19; D is possibly TRBD2 (6 bases). The CDR3 has 15 amino acids. The germline V and J ends were trimmed by 2 bases and 1 base, with 9 bases remaining between them. Germline V gives CDR1 LNHDA, CDR2 SQIVND (reference sequence). The CDR3 sequence: CASSIKAGSYNEQFF. The CDR3 DNA reads as TGTGCCAGTAGTATAAAGGCGGGGTCCTACAATGAGCAGTTCTTC.

J is TRBJ2-7 and V is TRBV6-6; TRBD2 matches at 7 bases. Germline CDR1 MNHNY, CDR2 SVGAGI (reference sequence). This CDR3 is 16 amino acids long. V shed 6 bases, J shed 2 bases, and the junction held 13 bases outside the gene matches. This CDR3 is CASRSEGGAGTYEQYF. The CDR3 nucleotides are TGTGCCAGCAGATCCGAGGGAGGGGCAGGGACCTACGAGCAGTACTTC.

The V call is TRBV2, the J call TRBJ2-3, with TRBD2 matching 7 bases. V trimming: 11 bases; J trimming: 4 bases; junction bases outside the gene matches: 6. This CDR3 is 12 amino acids long. CDR1 is SNHLY, CDR2 FYNNEI, per germline. CDR3 nucleotides: TGTGCCGGGGGGGAGCGACCAGATACGCAGTATTTT. Translation gives CAGGERPDTQYF.

The chain employs TRBV7-8 and TRBJ2-2; TRBD2 agrees at 12 bases. The CDR3 contains 18 residues. V trimming: 3 bases; J trimming: 2 bases; junction bases outside the gene matches: 7. CDR1 is SGHVS, CDR2 FQNEAQ, per germline. The CDR3 sequence: CASSFGLAGGPNTGELFF. Written as DNA, the CDR3 is TGTGCCAGCAGCTTTGGCCTAGCGGGGGGGCCCAACACCGGGGAGCTGTTTTTT. The full variable domain, completed using reference TRBV7-8 and TRBJ2-2, is GAGVSQSPRYKVAKRGQDVALRCDPISGHVSLFWYQQALGQGPEFLTYFQNEAQLDKSGLPSDRFFAERPEGSVSTLKIQRTQQEDSAVYLCASSFGLAGGPNTGELFFGEGSRLTVL.

Comments on this clone: Other DNA sequences of this sample code for an identical CDR3. The rearrangement joins TRBV6-1 to TRBJ1-2; TRBD1 matches 9 bases. CDR1 is MNHNS and CDR2 is SASEGT in the germline V gene. The CDR3 has 15 amino acids. The ends lost 2 bases at V and 2 bases at J; junction bases unmatched: 3. CDR3 in amino acids: CASSETGQGNYGYTF. The CDR3 DNA reads TGTGCCAGCAGTGAAACCGGACAGGGGAACTATGGCTACACCTTC.

The chain carries TRBV5-8 and TRBJ1-4, with D possibly matching TRBD1 (5 bases). The CDR3 loop spans 15 amino acids. V lost 4 bases to trimming and J lost 7 bases, with 17 bases between them. Germline V gene data show CDR1 as SGHTS and CDR2 as YDEGEE. The CDR3 sequence: CASSQELRGGEKLFF. The DNA for the CDR3 is TGTGCCAGCAGCCAGGAACTCCGGGGGGGTGAAAAACTGTTTTTT.

J is TRBJ2-7 and V is TRBV6-5; perhaps TRBD1 as D (6 bases). Germline V gene lookup returns CDR1 MNHEY and CDR2 SVGAGI. This CDR3 contains 15 residues. The V and J ends lost 2 bases and 3 bases respectively, with 14 bases between them. In nucleotides, the CDR3 is TGTGCCAGCAGTTACGGCACAGGGCCTAACTACGAGCAGTACTTC. This codes for CASSYGTGPNYEQYF.

Details on this clone: A junction boundary mismatches the germline segment, possibly from a read error. The chain is built from TRBV7-2 and TRBJ2-5; 14 bases fit TRBD2. This CDR3 has 14 amino acids. The germline CDR1 and CDR2 sequences are SGHTA and FQGNSA. This chain's CDR3 is CASSSGTSGRGAHF. In DNA form, the CDR3 reads TGTGCCAGCAGCTCCGGGACTAGCGGGAGAGGGGCCCACTTC.

This clone was recorded only once. The chain has TRBV5-6 and TRBJ2-4; TRBD1 agrees at 7 bases. Losses at the gene ends were 3 bases for V and 9 bases for J; bases not matched to a gene: 15. Germline V lookup: CDR1 SGHDT, CDR2 YYEEEE. This CDR3 has 16 amino acids. CDR3 in amino acids: CASSSITGEYIAIQYF. CDR3 sequence (DNA): TGTGCCAGCAGCTCCATCACAGGGGAATATATAGCCATTCAGTACTTC.

The gene calls are TRBV5-4 and TRBJ2-7; weak D call: TRBD1 (5 bases). The V and J ends lost 4 bases and 4 bases respectively, with 18 bases between them. Germline V gene data show CDR1 as SGHNT and CDR2 as YYREEE (reference sequence). The CDR3 is made up of 15 amino acids. This CDR3 reads CASSPTKGARYEQYF. In DNA, the CDR3 is TGTGCCAGCAGCCCCACCAAAGGGGCTAGGTACGAGCAGTACTTC.

This chain links TRBV23-1 with TRBJ2-1; tentative D call: TRBD1 (5 bases). TRBV23-1 is an open reading frame, and its role is uncertain. Trimming cost V 8 bases and J 6 bases, with 17 bases left between them. CDR3 length equals 14 residues. In nucleotides, the CDR3 is TGCGCCAGCGGTCTGCCAGGGTTTTTCAATGAGCAGTTCTTC. This codes for CASGLPGFFNEQFF.

The rearrangement uses TRBV7-9 and TRBJ2-2, with D possibly matching TRBD1 (5 bases). Trimming stripped 5 bases from V and 6 bases from J, with 16 bases between. The CDR3 loop spans 15 amino acids. Per germline, CDR1 SEHNR and CDR2 FQNEAQ (reference sequence). This CDR3 reads CASSPPRVKAGELFF. The CDR3 nucleotides read TGTGCCAGCAGCCCGCCCAGGGTAAAGGCCGGGGAGCTGTTTTTT.